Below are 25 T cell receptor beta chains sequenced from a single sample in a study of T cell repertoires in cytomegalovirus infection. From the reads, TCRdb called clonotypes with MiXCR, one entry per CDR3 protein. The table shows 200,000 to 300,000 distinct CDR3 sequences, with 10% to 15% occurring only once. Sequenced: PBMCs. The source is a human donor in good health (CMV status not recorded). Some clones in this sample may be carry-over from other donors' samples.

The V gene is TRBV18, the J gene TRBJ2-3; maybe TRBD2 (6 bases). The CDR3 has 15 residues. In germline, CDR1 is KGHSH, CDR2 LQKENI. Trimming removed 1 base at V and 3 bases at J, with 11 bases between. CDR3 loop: CASSPLGGATDTQYF. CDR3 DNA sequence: TGTGCCAGCTCACCACTCGGCGGGGCGACAGATACGCAGTATTTT. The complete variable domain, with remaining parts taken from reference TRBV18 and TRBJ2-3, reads NAGVMQNPRHLVRRRGQEARLRCSPMKGHSHVYWYRQLPEEGLKFMVYLQKENIIDESGMPKERFSAEFPKEGPSILRIQQVVRGDSAAYFCASSPLGGATDTQYFGPGTRLTVL.

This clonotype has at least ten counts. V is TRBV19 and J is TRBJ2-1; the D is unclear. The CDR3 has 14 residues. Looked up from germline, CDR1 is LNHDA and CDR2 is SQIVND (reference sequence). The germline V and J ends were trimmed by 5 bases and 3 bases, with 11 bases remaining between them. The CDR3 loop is CASSPGAGYNEQFF. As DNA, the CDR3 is TGTGCCAGTAGTCCTGGCGCAGGCTACAATGAGCAGTTCTTC.

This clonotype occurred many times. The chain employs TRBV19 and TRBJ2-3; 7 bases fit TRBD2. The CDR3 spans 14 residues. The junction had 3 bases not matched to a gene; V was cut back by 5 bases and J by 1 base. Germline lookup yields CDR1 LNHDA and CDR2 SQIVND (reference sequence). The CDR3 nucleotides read TGTGCCAGTAGTGCCCTAGCGGGCACAGATACGCAGTATTTT. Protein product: CASSALAGTDTQYF.

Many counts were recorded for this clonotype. DNA of the CDR3: TGCGCCAGCAGCTTGGACGGACAGGTGTACGAGCAGTACTTC. Residues: CASSLDGQVYEQYF. V usage is TRBV5-1 and J usage is TRBJ2-7; 7 positions agree with TRBD1. Germline V gene lookup returns CDR1 SGHRS and CDR2 YFSETQ. The CDR3 loop spans 14 amino acids. Trimming took 0 bases from V and 4 from J; bases not matched to a gene: 4. The full variable domain, its missing parts supplied by reference TRBV5-1 and TRBJ2-7, is KAGVTQTPRYLIKTRGQQVTLSCSPISGHRSVSWYQQTPGQGLQFLFEYFSETQRNKGNFPGRFSGRQFSNSRSEMNVSTLELGDSALYLCASSLDGQVYEQYFGPGTRLTVT.

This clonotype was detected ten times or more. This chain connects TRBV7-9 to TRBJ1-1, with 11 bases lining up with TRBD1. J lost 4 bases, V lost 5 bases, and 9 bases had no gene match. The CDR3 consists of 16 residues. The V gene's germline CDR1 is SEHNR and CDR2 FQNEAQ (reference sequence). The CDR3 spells CASSPDRGRRGTEAFF. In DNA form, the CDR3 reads TGTGCCAGCAGCCCGGACAGGGGGCGTAGGGGCACTGAAGCTTTCTTT.

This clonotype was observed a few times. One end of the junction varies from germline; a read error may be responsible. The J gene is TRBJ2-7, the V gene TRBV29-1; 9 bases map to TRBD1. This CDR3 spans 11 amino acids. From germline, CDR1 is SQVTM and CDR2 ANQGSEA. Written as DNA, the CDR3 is TGCAGCGTCAGCCATCGGACAGGGGTGATCTTC. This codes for CSVSHRTGVIF.

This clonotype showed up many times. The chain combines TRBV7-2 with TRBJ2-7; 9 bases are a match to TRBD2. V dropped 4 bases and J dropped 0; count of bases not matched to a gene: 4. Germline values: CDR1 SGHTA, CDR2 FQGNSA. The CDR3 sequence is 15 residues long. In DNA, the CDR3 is TGTGCCAGCAGCTCGCTTAGCGGGAGCTCCTACGAGCAGTACTTC. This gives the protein CASSSLSGSSYEQYF.

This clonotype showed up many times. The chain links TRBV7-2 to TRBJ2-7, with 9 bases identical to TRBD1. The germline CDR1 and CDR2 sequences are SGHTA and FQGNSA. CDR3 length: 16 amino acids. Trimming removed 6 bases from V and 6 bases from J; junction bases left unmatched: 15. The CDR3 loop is CASSQRKGTGFPEQYF. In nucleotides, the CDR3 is TGTGCCAGCAGTCAAAGGAAAGGGACAGGGTTCCCCGAGCAGTACTTC.

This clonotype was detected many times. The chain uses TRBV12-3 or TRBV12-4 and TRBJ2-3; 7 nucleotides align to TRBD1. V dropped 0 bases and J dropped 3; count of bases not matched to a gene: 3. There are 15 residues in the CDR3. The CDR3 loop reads CASSLAQGKTDTQYF. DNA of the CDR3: TGTGCCAGCAGTTTAGCACAGGGGAAAACAGATACGCAGTATTTT.

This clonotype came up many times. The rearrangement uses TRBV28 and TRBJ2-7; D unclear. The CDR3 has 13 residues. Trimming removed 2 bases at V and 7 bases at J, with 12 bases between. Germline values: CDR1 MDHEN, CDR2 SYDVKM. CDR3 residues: CASSLGDFGEQYF. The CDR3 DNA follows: TGTGCCAGCAGTTTAGGCGATTTTGGAGAGCAGTACTTC.

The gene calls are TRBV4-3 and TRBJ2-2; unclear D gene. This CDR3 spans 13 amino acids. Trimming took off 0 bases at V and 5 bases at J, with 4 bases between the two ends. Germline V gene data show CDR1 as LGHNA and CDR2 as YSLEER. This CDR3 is CASSQELTGELFF. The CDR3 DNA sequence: TGCGCCAGCAGCCAAGAGTTGACCGGGGAGCTGTTTTTT.

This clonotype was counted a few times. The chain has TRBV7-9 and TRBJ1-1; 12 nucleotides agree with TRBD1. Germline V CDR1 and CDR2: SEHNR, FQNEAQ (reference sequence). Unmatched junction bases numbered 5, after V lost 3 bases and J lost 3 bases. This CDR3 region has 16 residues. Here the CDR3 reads CASSFAGTGGHTEAFF. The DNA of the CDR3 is TGTGCCAGCAGCTTTGCCGGGACAGGGGGCCACACTGAAGCTTTCTTT.

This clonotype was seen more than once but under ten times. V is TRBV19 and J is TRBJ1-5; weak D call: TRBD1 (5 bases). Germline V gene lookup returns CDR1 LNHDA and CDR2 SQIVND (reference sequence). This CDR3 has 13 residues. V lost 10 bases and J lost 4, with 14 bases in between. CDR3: CATQQGSNQPQHF. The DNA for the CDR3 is TGTGCCACCCAGCAGGGTAGTAATCAGCCCCAGCATTTT.

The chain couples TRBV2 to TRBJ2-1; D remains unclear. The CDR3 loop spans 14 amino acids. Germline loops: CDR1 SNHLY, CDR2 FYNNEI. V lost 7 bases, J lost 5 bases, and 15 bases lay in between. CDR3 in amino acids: CASKELLLHNEQFF. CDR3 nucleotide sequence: TGTGCCAGCAAGGAGTTGCTACTTCACAATGAGCAGTTCTTC.

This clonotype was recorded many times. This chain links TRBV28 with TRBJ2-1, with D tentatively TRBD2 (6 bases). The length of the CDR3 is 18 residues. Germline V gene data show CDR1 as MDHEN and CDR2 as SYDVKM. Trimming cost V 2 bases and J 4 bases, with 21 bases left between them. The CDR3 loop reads CASSLGTPTGGQYNEQFF. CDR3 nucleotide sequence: TGTGCCAGCAGTTTAGGTACACCTACAGGAGGGCAATACAATGAGCAGTTCTTC.

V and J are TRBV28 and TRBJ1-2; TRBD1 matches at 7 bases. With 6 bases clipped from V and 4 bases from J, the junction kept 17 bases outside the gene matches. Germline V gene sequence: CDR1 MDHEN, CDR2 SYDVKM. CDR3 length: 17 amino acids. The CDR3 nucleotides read TGTGCCAGCAGATCAAGACAGGGTCCGTCCCTGTTCTATGGCTACACCTTC. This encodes CASRSRQGPSLFYGYTF.

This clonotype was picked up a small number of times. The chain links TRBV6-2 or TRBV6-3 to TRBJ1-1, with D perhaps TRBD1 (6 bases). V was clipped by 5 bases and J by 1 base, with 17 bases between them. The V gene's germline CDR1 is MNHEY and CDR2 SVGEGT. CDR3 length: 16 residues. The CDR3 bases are TGTGCCAGCAGTCATAAACCGGGACACCCGAACACTGAAGCTTTCTTT. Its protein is CASSHKPGHPNTEAFF.

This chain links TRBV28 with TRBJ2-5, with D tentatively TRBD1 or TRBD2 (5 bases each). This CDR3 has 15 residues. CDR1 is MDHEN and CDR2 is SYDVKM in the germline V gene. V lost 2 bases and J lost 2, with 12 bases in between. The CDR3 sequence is CASSLGGMAQETQYF. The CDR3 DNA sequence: TGTGCCAGCAGTTTAGGGGGAATGGCACAAGAGACCCAGTACTTC.

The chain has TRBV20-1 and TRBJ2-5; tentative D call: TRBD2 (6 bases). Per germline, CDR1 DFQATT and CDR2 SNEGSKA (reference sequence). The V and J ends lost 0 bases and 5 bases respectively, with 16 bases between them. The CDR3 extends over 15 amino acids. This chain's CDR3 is CSARDPWDLGETQYF. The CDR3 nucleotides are TGCAGTGCTAGAGACCCCTGGGACTTGGGGGAGACCCAGTACTTC.

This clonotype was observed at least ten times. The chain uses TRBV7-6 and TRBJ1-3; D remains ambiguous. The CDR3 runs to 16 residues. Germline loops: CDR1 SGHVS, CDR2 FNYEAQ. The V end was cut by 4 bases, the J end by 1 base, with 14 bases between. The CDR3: CASSSRSGSSGNTIYF. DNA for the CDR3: TGTGCCAGCAGCTCGCGAAGCGGGAGTTCTGGAAACACCATATATTTT.

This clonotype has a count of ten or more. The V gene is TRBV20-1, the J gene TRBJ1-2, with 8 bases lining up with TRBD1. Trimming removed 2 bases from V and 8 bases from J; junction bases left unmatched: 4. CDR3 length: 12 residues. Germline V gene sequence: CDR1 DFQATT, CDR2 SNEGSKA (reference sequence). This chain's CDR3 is CSARKDREGYTF. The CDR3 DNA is TGCAGTGCTAGAAAGGACAGGGAGGGCTACACCTTC.

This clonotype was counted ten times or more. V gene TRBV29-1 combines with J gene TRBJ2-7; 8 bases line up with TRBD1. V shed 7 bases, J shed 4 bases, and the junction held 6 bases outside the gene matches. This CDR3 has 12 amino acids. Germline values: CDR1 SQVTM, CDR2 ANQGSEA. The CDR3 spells CSAGQGVYEQYF. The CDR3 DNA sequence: TGCAGCGCCGGACAGGGAGTATACGAGCAGTACTTC.

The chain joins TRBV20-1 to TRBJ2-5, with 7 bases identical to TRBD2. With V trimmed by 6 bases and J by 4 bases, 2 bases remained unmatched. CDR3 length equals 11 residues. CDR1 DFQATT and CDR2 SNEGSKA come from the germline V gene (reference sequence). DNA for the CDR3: TGCAGTGCCGAGCGGGGAGAGACCCAGTACTTC. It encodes CSAERGETQYF.

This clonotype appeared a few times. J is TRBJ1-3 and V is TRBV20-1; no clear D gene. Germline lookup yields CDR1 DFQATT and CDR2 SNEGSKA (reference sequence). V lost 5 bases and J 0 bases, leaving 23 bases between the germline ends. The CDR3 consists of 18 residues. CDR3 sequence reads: CSAAPTHGVSTSGNTIYF. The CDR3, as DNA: TGCAGTGCTGCGCCTACTCATGGGGTCTCAACCTCTGGAAACACCATATATTTT.

The CDR3 sequence: CASPSLPNQPQHF. The CDR3 nucleotides read TGTGCCAGCCCGTCCCTACCCAATCAGCCCCAGCATTTT. The rearrangement links TRBV28 to TRBJ1-5; D uncertain. CDR3 length: 13 amino acids. Trimming took off 8 bases at V and 3 bases at J, with 11 bases between the two ends. The germline V gene has CDR1 MDHEN and CDR2 SYDVKM.